This section outlines one T cell receptor (beta chain) sequence together with its context. This sample is drawn from a study of blood T cell repertoires in COVID-19. This CDR3 is built from 16 residues. Germline assignment: CDR1 LGHDT and CDR2 YNNKEL (reference sequence). The V gene end was trimmed by 0 bases and the J gene end by 4 bases; junction bases not matched to a gene: 3. Study processing details: Estimation of nucleated cell counts relied on the amplification of reference gene primers. Clones were read by immunoSEQ multiplex PCR, and TCRdb kept only the in-frame ones, dropping some. The V and J calls and clone size were taken over from that table, and D and trimming were inferred from the DNA. The table has 88,000 or so clones, 81% seen once.

The source is a man in his 60s with acute or convalescent COVID-19. Sequences were obtained from peripheral blood. The rearrangement links TRBV3-1 (or the pseudogene TRBV3-2) to TRBJ2-1, with 10 positions matching TRBD2. This CDR3 is CASSQERTSGYNEQFF. The DNA of the CDR3 is TGTGCCAGCAGCCAAGAAAGGACTAGCGGTTACAATGAGCAGTTCTTC.